A selection of T cell receptor beta chains follows, all from one sample in a study of cytomegalovirus exposure and HLA in healthy donors. Assay used: immunoSEQ multiplex PCR; TCRdb lists only in-frame clones, some missing. The table for this sample gives around 140,000 clones. Sequenced sample: PBMCs. These receptor sequences come from a woman between 40 and 50 years old in good health and CMV-seropositive. CDR3s include the opening cysteine and the closing phenylalanine or tryptophan. Each record gives: J gene, D gene, V gene, CDR3 protein, CDR3 DNA. A D gene is named only where the DNA matches it firmly.

J gene: TRBJ1-5
D gene: .
V gene: TRBV20-1
CDR3 protein: CSTKRGQPQHF
CDR3 DNA: TGCAGTACAAAGCGAGGTCAGCCCCAGCATTTT

J gene: TRBJ1-1
D gene: .
V gene: TRBV5-6
CDR3 protein: CASSRGQNTEAFF
CDR3 DNA: TGTGCCAGCAGCAGGGGACAGAACACTGAAGCTTTCTTT

J gene: TRBJ2-2
D gene: .
V gene: TRBV6-1
CDR3 protein: CASIRTPDTGELFF
CDR3 DNA: TGTGCCAGCATCAGGACACCCGACACCGGGGAGCTGTTTTTT

J gene: TRBJ1-1
D gene: .
V gene: TRBV2
CDR3 protein: CASRYGQNTEAFF
CDR3 DNA: TGTGCCAGCAGGTACGGACAGAACACTGAAGCTTTCTTT

J gene: TRBJ2-3
D gene: .
V gene: TRBV7-9
CDR3 protein: CASSLAGQAITDTQYF
CDR3 DNA: TGTGCCAGCAGCTTAGCGGGGCAGGCGATCACAGATACGCAGTATTTT

J gene: TRBJ2-4
D gene: TRBD2
V gene: TRBV7-3
CDR3 protein: CASSPQGLAGGPGKNIQYF
CDR3 DNA: TGTGCCAGCAGCCCACAGGGACTAGCGGGAGGGCCGGGCAAAAACATTCAGTACTTC

J gene: TRBJ1-1
D gene: TRBD1
V gene: TRBV18
CDR3 protein: CASSLRGDTEAFF
CDR3 DNA: TGTGCCAGCTCACTCAGGGGGGACACTGAAGCTTTCTTT

J gene: TRBJ1-2
D gene: .
V gene: TRBV6-5
CDR3 protein: CASSLTRNYGYTF
CDR3 DNA: TGTGCCAGCAGTTTGACAAGGAACTATGGCTACACCTTC

J gene: TRBJ2-4
D gene: .
V gene: TRBV6-5
CDR3 protein: CASSYSRAKNIQYF
CDR3 DNA: TGTGCCAGCAGTTACTCGAGAGCCAAAAACATTCAGTACTTC

J gene: TRBJ2-4
D gene: TRBD1
V gene: TRBV2
CDR3 protein: CASIVRDRGSKNIQYF
CDR3 DNA: TGTGCCAGCATTGTCAGGGACAGGGGGTCAAAAAACATTCAGTACTTC

J gene: TRBJ2-7
D gene: .
V gene: TRBV2
CDR3 protein: CASSDEGQYF
CDR3 DNA: TGTGCCAGCAGTGATGAGGGGCAGTACTTC

J gene: TRBJ2-4
D gene: .
V gene: TRBV10-3
CDR3 protein: CAISDPSGNIQYF
CDR3 DNA: TGTGCCATCAGTGACCCGTCGGGGAACATTCAGTACTTC

J gene: TRBJ2-7
D gene: TRBD1
V gene: TRBV28
CDR3 protein: CASTGTVSYEQYF
CDR3 DNA: TGTGCCAGCACCGGGACAGTCTCCTACGAGCAGTACTTC

J gene: TRBJ2-3
D gene: TRBD2
V gene: TRBV6-1
CDR3 protein: CAIPLAGEDPDTQYF
CDR3 DNA: TGTGCCATCCCCCTAGCGGGAGAGGATCCAGATACGCAGTATTTT

J gene: TRBJ1-2
D gene: .
V gene: TRBV4-1
CDR3 protein: CASSQRGTRGNYGYTF
CDR3 DNA: TGCGCCAGCAGCCAACGTGGGACTAGGGGAAACTATGGCTACACCTTC

J gene: TRBJ1-2
D gene: .
V gene: TRBV6-5
CDR3 protein: CASSYSQQGGYTF
CDR3 DNA: TGTGCCAGCAGTTACTCGCAACAGGGAGGCTACACCTTC

J gene: TRBJ1-2
D gene: .
V gene: TRBV30
CDR3 protein: CAWSVGRRGTF
CDR3 DNA: TGTGCCTGGAGTGTAGGGCGAAGAGGGACCTTC

J gene: TRBJ1-5
D gene: .
V gene: TRBV19
CDR3 protein: CASSIKLNQPQHF
CDR3 DNA: TGTGCCAGTAGTATAAAACTAAATCAGCCCCAGCATTTT

J gene: TRBJ2-5
D gene: TRBD1
V gene: TRBV27
CDR3 protein: CASSIGQGAGETQYF
CDR3 DNA: TGTGCCAGCAGTATAGGACAGGGGGCAGGAGAGACCCAGTACTTC

J gene: TRBJ1-1
D gene: .
V gene: TRBV2
CDR3 protein: CASSIAVLNTEAFF
CDR3 DNA: TGTGCCAGCAGTATAGCAGTTTTGAACACTGAAGCTTTCTTT

J gene: TRBJ1-3
D gene: TRBD1
V gene: TRBV6-6
CDR3 protein: CASSYLTGVSGNTIYF
CDR3 DNA: TGTGCCAGCAGTTATCTAACAGGGGTCTCTGGAAACACCATATATTTT

J gene: TRBJ2-1
D gene: .
V gene: TRBV28
CDR3 protein: CAGARGNEQFF
CDR3 DNA: TGTGCCGGGGCAAGGGGTAATGAGCAGTTCTTC

J gene: TRBJ2-2
D gene: TRBD2
V gene: TRBV30
CDR3 protein: CAWRATSGRTPGELFF
CDR3 DNA: TGTGCCTGGAGAGCCACTAGCGGGAGGACCCCCGGGGAGCTGTTTTTT

J gene: TRBJ2-1
D gene: TRBD2
V gene: TRBV25-1
CDR3 protein: CASSELDGRARNEQFF
CDR3 DNA: TGTGCCAGCAGTGAATTGGACGGGAGGGCCCGTAATGAGCAGTTCTTC

J gene: TRBJ2-5
D gene: TRBD1
V gene: TRBV5-6
CDR3 protein: CASRRDRGLETQYF
CDR3 DNA: TGTGCCAGCAGGAGGGACAGGGGGCTCGAGACCCAGTACTTC

J gene: TRBJ2-7
D gene: .
V gene: TRBV5-6
CDR3 protein: CASSPDSSYEQYF
CDR3 DNA: TGTGCCAGCAGCCCGGACTCCTCCTACGAGCAGTACTTC

J gene: TRBJ2-7
D gene: TRBD1
V gene: TRBV6-5
CDR3 protein: CASSHPTGYSYEQYF
CDR3 DNA: TGTGCCAGCAGCCACCCGACAGGGTATTCCTACGAGCAGTACTTC

J gene: TRBJ2-7
D gene: .
V gene: TRBV6-5
CDR3 protein: CATHRGGEQYF
CDR3 DNA: TGTGCCACACACAGGGGGGGCGAGCAGTACTTC

J gene: TRBJ2-2
D gene: .
V gene: TRBV30
CDR3 protein: CAWSLTGTGELFF
CDR3 DNA: TGTGCCTGGAGCCTAACGGGAACCGGGGAGCTGTTTTTT

J gene: TRBJ1-4
D gene: .
V gene: TRBV6-6
CDR3 protein: CASSYRSYEKLFF
CDR3 DNA: TGTGCCAGCAGTTACCGGTCGTATGAAAAACTGTTTTTT

J gene: TRBJ1-2
D gene: .
V gene: TRBV5-5
CDR3 protein: CASSLRDTHGYTF
CDR3 DNA: TGTGCCAGCAGCTTGAGAGATACGCATGGCTACACCTTC

J gene: TRBJ1-2
D gene: TRBD1
V gene: TRBV5-1
CDR3 protein: CASSLGGQGYYGYTF
CDR3 DNA: TGCGCCAGCAGCTTAGGGGGACAGGGGTACTATGGCTACACCTTC

J gene: TRBJ1-2
D gene: .
V gene: TRBV4-1
CDR3 protein: CASSQGPGDYGYTF
CDR3 DNA: TGCGCCAGCAGCCAAGGGCCAGGGGACTATGGCTACACCTTC

J gene: TRBJ1-2
D gene: .
V gene: TRBV4-1
CDR3 protein: CASSQDTGVGYGYTF
CDR3 DNA: TGCGCCAGCAGCCAAGATACGGGGGTGGGCTATGGCTACACCTTC

J gene: TRBJ1-1
D gene: .
V gene: TRBV5-1
CDR3 protein: CASSLGGASGTEAFF
CDR3 DNA: TGCGCCAGCAGTTTGGGAGGAGCATCGGGTACTGAAGCTTTCTTT